This T cell receptor (beta chain) was profiled in a study of blood T cell repertoires in COVID-19. Study information: Samples representing acute and convalescent COVID-19 were sourced from the United States, Italy and Spain. Nucleic acid was either cDNA or gDNA, and it came from T cells, B-cell-depleted T cells, or PBMCs.

V was cut by 4 bases and J by 5 bases, with 9 bases left in between. Per the germline V gene, CDR1 is MNHEY and CDR2 is SVGAGI. The CDR3 spans 12 residues. This clone has just a few counts. Original processing notes: Amplified reference gene primers provided the basis for estimating nucleated cell counts. Produced via immunoSEQ multiplex PCR; TCRdb's table is partial and in-frame only. The V and J calls and clone size were taken over from that table, and D and trimming were inferred from the DNA. The table lists under 75,000 clones, over 75% of them singletons. The V and J genes are TRBV6-5 and TRBJ2-7, with D possibly matching TRBD2 (5 bases). Sequenced sample: peripheral blood. This receptor was identified in a man aged 55 to 70 with acute or convalescent COVID-19. CDR3 sequence: CASSLLGNEQYF. Here the CDR3 DNA reads TGTGCCAGCAGTTTACTAGGAAACGAGCAGTACTTC.